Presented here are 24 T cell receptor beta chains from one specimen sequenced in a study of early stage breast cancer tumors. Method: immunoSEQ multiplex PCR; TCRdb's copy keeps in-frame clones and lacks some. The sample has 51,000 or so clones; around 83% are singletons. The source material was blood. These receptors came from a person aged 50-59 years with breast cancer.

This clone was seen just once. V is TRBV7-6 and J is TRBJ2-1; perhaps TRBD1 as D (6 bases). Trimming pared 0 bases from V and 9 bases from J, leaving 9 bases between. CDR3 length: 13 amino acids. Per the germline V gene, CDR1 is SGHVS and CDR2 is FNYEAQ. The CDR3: CASSLAGAIEQFF. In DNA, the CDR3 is TGTGCCAGCAGCTTAGCGGGGGCAATTGAGCAGTTCTTC.

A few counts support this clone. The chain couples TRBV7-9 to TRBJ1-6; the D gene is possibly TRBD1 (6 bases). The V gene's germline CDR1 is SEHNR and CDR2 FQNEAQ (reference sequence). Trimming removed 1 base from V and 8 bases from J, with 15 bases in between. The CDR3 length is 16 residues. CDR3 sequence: CASSLVRRGLHSPLHF. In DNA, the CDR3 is TGTGCCAGCAGCTTAGTCCGCAGGGGATTGCATTCACCCCTCCACTTT.

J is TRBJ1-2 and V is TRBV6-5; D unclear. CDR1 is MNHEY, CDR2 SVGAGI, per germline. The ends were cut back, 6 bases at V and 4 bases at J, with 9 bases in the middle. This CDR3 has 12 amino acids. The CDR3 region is CASRSGSYGYTF. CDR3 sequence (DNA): TGTGCCAGCAGGTCCGGGTCCTATGGCTACACCTTC.

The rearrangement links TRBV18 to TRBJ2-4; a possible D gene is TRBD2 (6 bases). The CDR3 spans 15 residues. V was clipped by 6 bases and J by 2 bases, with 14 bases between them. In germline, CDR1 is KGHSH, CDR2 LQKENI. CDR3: CASSPLEGSKNIQYF. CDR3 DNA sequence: TGTGCCAGCTCCCCGTTGGAGGGGTCCAAAAACATTCAGTACTTC.

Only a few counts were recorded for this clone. The CDR3 is CASSQDLPGGATNEKLFF. The CDR3 nucleotides read TGTGCCAGCAGCCAAGATCTACCCGGTGGAGCAACTAATGAAAAACTGTTTTTT. The chain couples TRBV4-2 to TRBJ1-4; D not certain. This CDR3 comprises 18 residues. CDR1 is LGHNA and CDR2 is YNFKEQ in the germline V gene. V gave up 0 bases and J gave up 0 bases, with 14 bases separating them.

CDR3 protein: CASRGQGSPGANVLTF. DNA for the CDR3: TGTGCCAGCAGGGGACAGGGGTCCCCTGGGGCCAACGTCCTGACTTTC. The chain links TRBV6-6 to TRBJ2-6; the match to TRBD1 covers 10 bases. Losses at the gene ends were 6 bases for V and 2 bases for J; bases not matched to a gene: 4. The CDR3 sequence is 16 residues long. CDR1 is MNHNY, CDR2 SVGAGI, per germline (reference sequence).

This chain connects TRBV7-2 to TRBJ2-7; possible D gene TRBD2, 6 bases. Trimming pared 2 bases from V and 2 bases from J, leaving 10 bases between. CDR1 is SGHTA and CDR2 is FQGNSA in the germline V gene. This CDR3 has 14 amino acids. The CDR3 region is CASSLSSATYEQYF. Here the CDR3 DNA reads TGTGCCAGCAGCTTATCTAGCGCGACCTACGAGCAGTACTTC.

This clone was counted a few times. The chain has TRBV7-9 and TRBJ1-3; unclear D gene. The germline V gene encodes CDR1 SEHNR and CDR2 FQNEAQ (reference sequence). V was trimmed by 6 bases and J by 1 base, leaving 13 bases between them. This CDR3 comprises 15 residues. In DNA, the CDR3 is TGTGCCAGCAGTCGGAATAAAGGGTCTGGAAACACCATATATTTT. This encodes CASSRNKGSGNTIYF.

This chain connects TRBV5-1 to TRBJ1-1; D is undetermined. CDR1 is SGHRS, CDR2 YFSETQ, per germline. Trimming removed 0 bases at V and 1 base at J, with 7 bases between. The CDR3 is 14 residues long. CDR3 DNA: TGCGCCAGCAGCTTGGAATCAGAGAACACTGAAGCTTTCTTT. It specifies CASSLESENTEAFF. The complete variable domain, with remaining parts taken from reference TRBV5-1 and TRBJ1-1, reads KAGVTQTPRYLIKTRGQQVTLSCSPISGHRSVSWYQQTPGQGLQFLFEYFSETQRNKGNFPGRFSGRQFSNSRSEMNVSTLELGDSALYLCASSLESENTEAFFGQGTRLTVV.

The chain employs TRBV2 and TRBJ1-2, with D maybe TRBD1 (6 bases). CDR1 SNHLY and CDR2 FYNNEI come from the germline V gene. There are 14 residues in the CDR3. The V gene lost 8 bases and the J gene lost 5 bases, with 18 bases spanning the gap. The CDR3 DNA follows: TGTGCCAGCGGGCAGGGCCTTCAGGGGTATGGCTACACCTTC. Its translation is CASGQGLQGYGYTF.

As DNA, the CDR3 is TGTGCCAGCAGCTACGGGACGACCGATAATGAGCAGTTCTTC. As protein: CASSYGTTDNEQFF. The chain joins TRBV11-3 to TRBJ2-1; D might be TRBD1 or TRBD2, each matching 5 bases. Germline CDR1 SGHNT, CDR2 YENEEA. Trimming left V 4 bases short and J 7 bases short, with 14 bases between. The length of the CDR3 is 14 residues.

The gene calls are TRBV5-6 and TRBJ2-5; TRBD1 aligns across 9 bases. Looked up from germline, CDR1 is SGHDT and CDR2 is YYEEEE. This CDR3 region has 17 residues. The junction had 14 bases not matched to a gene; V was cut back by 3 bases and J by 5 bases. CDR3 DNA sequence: TGTGCCAGCAGCTCCCCGACCGGACAGGGGAATGCGGAGACCCAGTACTTC. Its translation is CASSSPTGQGNAETQYF.

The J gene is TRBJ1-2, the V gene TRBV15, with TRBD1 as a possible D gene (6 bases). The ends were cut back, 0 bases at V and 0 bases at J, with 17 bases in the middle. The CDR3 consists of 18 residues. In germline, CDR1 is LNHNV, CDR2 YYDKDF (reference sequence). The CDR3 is CATSRDWDIRLPNYGYTF. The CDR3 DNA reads TGTGCCACCAGCAGAGATTGGGACATCAGGCTCCCTAACTATGGCTACACCTTC. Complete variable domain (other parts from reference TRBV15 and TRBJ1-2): DAMVIQNPRYQVTQFGKPVTLSCSQTLNHNVMYWYQQKSSQAPKLLFHYYDKDFNNEADTPDNFQSRRPNTSFCFLDIRSPGLGDTAMYLCATSRDWDIRLPNYGYTFGSGTRLTVV.

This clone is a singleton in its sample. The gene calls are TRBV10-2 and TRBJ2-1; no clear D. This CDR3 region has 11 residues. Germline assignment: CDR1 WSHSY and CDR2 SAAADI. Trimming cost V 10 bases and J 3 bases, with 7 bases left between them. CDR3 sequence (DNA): TGCGCCACCACCGACTACAATGAGCAGTTCTTC. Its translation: CATTDYNEQFF.

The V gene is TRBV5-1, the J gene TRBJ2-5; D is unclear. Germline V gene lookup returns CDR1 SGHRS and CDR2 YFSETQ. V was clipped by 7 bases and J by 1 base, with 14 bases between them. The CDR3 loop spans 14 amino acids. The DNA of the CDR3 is TGCGCCAGCGCCATCCAAGGAAGCCAAGAGACCCAGTACTTC. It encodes CASAIQGSQETQYF.

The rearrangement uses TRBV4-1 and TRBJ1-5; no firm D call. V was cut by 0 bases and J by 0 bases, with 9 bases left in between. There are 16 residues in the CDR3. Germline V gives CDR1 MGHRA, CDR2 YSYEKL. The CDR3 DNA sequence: TGCGCCAGCAGCCAAGATGACACGGTTAGCAATCAGCCCCAGCATTTT. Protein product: CASSQDDTVSNQPQHF.

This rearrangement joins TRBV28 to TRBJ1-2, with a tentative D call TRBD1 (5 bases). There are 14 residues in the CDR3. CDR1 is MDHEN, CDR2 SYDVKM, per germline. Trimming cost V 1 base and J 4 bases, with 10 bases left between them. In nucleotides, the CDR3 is TGTGCCAGCAGTTTATCGGGACGGATCTATGGCTACACCTTC. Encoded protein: CASSLSGRIYGYTF.

Here the CDR3 DNA reads TGCGCCAGCAGCCTGTACCGGGACAGGGGGAACAATGAGCAGTTCTTC. As protein: CASSLYRDRGNNEQFF. The V and J genes are TRBV5-1 and TRBJ2-1; 11 bases fit TRBD1. The CDR3 is 16 residues long. With V trimmed by 4 bases and J by 5 bases, 8 bases remained unmatched. Germline-derived CDR1 and CDR2 are SGHRS and YFSETQ.

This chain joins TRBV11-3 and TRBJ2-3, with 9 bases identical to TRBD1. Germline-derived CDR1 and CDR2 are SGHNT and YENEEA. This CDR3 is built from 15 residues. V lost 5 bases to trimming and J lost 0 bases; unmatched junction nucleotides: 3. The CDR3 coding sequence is TGTGCCAGCAGCACCGGGACAGGGAGCACAGATACGCAGTATTTT. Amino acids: CASSTGTGSTDTQYF.

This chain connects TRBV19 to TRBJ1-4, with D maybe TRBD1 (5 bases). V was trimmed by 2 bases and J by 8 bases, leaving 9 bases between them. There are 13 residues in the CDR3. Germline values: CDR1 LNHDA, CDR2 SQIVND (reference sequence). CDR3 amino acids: CASSIRRDEKLFF. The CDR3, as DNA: TGTGCCAGTAGTATACGAAGGGACGAAAAACTGTTTTTT.

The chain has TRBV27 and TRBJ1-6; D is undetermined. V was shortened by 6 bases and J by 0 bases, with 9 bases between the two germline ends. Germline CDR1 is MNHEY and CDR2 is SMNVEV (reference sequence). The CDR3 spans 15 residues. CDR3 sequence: CASSPVSSYNSPLHF. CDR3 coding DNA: TGTGCCAGCAGCCCGGTGAGCTCCTATAATTCACCCCTCCACTTT.

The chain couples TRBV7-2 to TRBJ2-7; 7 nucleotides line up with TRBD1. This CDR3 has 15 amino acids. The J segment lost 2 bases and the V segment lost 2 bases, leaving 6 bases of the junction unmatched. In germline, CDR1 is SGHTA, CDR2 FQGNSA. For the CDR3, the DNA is TGTGCCAGCAGCTTATCCGGACAGGCCCCCTACGAGCAGTACTTC. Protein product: CASSLSGQAPYEQYF.

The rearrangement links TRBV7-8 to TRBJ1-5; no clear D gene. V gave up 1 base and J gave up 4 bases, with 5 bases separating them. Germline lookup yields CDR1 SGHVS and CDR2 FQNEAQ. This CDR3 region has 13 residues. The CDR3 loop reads CASSLGVNQPQHF. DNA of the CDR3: TGTGCCAGCAGCTTAGGGGTGAATCAGCCCCAGCATTTT.

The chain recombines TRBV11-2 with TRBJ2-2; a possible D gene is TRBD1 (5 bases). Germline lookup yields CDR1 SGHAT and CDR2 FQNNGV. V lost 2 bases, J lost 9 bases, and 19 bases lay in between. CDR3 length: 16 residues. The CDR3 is CASSLSPPQGLRELFF. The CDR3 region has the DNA TGTGCCAGCAGCTTAAGTCCCCCGCAGGGCCTGCGGGAGCTGTTTTTT. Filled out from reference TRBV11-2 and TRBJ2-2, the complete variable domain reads EAGVAQSPRYKIIEKRQSVAFWCNPISGHATLYWYQQILGQGPKLLIQFQNNGVVDDSQLPKDRFSAERLKGVDSTLKIQPAKLEDSAVYLCASSLSPPQGLRELFFGEGSRLTVL.